This record covers a single TCR beta chain. The target antigen is unknown. This CDR3 fails to terminate in the conserved phenylalanine or tryptophan, so it likely reflects a read error. This record belongs to a study of tumor and adjacent non-tumor tissue in lung cancer. Study outcomes and limitations: Significantly higher TCR diversity was found in tumor than normal lung. Tumor repertoires had a smaller top 100 clone share than normal lung. Shorter survival was associated with higher TCR diversity in tumors.

The CDR3 is 14 residues long. Germline V lookup: CDR1 SGHNT, CDR2 YENEEA. RNA was extracted from bulk tissue without any cell sorting. TCRbeta libraries were built with three rounds of nested PCR, modified from ARM-PCR. One entry per CDR3 protein, called by TCRdb with MiXCR from the multiplex PCR reads. Of approximately 65,000 distinct CDR3 sequences in the sample, 55% to 75% were seen once. Sequenced: lung tumor tissue. This TCR was recovered from a man between 50 and 59 years old with non-small cell lung cancer. The V call is TRBV11-3, the J call TRBJ2-2; no clear D. The CDR3 loop reads CASSPNMWGGELFV. DNA of the CDR3: TGTGCTAGCAGCCCCAACATGTGGGGCGGGGAGCTGTTTGTT.